Sequencing of this TCR beta chain was carried out in a study of blood T cell repertoires in COVID-19. Study-level background: There were acute and convalescent COVID-19 samples, and they came from the United States, Italy and Spain.

This CDR3 has 15 amino acids. Germline CDR1 reads MNHEY; CDR2 reads SVGAGI. The V and J ends lost 1 base and 6 bases, in that order; junction bases with no gene match: 5. Authors' data handling: From reference gene primer amplification, estimates of nucleated cell counts were derived. Clones were sequenced by immunoSEQ multiplex PCR, and TCRdb holds only the in-frame ones, with some missing. V and J calls and clone size are given by that table; D and trimming were obtained from the DNA. This table holds under 200,000 clones, around 87% found once. This TCR was sampled from a man aged 18 to 30 with acute or convalescent COVID-19. The V gene is TRBV6-5, the J gene TRBJ2-2; 7 bases agree with TRBD1. Sequenced sample: peripheral blood. The CDR3 is CASSYYRGPAGELFF. CDR3 nucleotide sequence: TGTGCCAGCAGTTACTACAGGGGACCGGCCGGGGAGCTGTTTTTT.